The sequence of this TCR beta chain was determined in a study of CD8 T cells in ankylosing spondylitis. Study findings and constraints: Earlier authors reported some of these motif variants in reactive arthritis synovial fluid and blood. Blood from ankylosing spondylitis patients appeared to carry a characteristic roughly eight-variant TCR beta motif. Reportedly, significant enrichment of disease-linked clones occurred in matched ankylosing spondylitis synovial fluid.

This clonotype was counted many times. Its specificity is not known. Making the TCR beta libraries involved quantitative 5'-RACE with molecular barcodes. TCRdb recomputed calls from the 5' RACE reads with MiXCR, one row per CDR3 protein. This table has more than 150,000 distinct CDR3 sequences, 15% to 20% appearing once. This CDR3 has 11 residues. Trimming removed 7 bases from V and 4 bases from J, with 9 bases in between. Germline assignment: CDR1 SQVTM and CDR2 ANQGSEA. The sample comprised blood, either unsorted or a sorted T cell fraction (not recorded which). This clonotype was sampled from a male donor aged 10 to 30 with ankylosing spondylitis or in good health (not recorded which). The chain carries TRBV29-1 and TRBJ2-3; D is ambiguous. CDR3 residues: CSGDLADTQYF. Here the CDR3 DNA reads TGCAGCGGGGATCTGGCAGATACGCAGTATTTT.